This T cell receptor beta chain was found in a study of radiotherapy plus CTLA-4 blockade in lung cancer. Study-level findings and limits: TCR clones of tumor origin grew in blood after radiotherapy plus ipilimumab. Early clone dynamics of blood T cells, plus interferon-beta, reportedly predicted response best.

CDR1 and CDR2 (germline): SGHNT, YENEEA. The CDR3 runs to 14 residues. J was trimmed by 10 bases and V by 4 bases; bases with no gene match: 6. Concerning this clone itself: Its antigen is not identified.

The study treated chemo-refractory metastatic non-small-cell lung cancer patients with focal radiation plus ipilimumab CTLA-4 blockade. Profiled with immunoSEQ multiplex PCR; TCRdb holds only in-frame clones, not every one. In the table there are 15,000 to 20,000 clones, about 83% of which are singletons. Sequencing was performed on peripheral blood, taken from a patient treated with radiotherapy plus ipilimumab. The chain employs TRBV11-3 and TRBJ2-1; 11 bases map to TRBD2. The clonotype originates from a human donor with non-small cell lung cancer whose response to radiotherapy plus ipilimumab could not be evaluated. The CDR3 DNA is TGTGCCAGCAGCTCGGGGTGGACTAGCGGGGAGCAGTTCTTC. It is translated as CASSSGWTSGEQFF.